Shown below are 26 T cell receptor beta chains from a single sample sequenced in a study of OX40 agonist ivuxolimab in advanced cancers. Produced via immunoSEQ multiplex PCR; TCRdb's table is partial and in-frame only. The sample holds about 110,000 clones, 80% to 95% seen once. The specimen comprised CD4+ or CD8+ T cells sorted from blood, sampled in a trial of the OX40 agonist ivuxolimab. These receptors were obtained from an adult with an advanced solid tumor such as melanoma, head and neck, liver or kidney cancer.

The chain couples TRBV7-3 to TRBJ2-3, with 7 bases that match TRBD2. In germline, CDR1 is SGHTA, CDR2 FQGTGA. The trim removed 8 bases at V and 2 bases at J, leaving 4 bases unmatched. This CDR3 contains 13 residues. This CDR3 is CASGAGDTDTQYF. For the CDR3, the DNA is TGTGCCAGCGGGGCGGGAGACACAGATACGCAGTATTTT.

This clone was seen only a few times. The V gene is TRBV14, the J gene TRBJ2-5; perhaps TRBD1 as D (5 bases). V lost 5 bases, J lost 3 bases, and 13 bases lay in between. Germline V gene sequence: CDR1 SGHDN, CDR2 FVKESK. CDR3 length: 14 residues. The CDR3 coding sequence is TGTGCCAGCAGCTCATGGGGCCGGGAAGAGACCCAGTACTTC. Its translation: CASSSWGREETQYF.

The chain recombines TRBV9 with TRBJ1-2; D gene ambiguous. The CDR3 has 14 amino acids. Germline V gives CDR1 SGDLS, CDR2 YYNGEE. V shed 0 bases and J shed 4 bases, with 10 bases lying between them. The CDR3 DNA is TGTGCCAGCAGCGTAGGTGGAGAAGGCTATGGCTACACCTTC. Its translation is CASSVGGEGYGYTF.

J is TRBJ1-1 and V is TRBV9; D not certain. The CDR3 loop spans 13 amino acids. Germline V gene lookup returns CDR1 SGDLS and CDR2 YYNGEE. V was clipped by 4 bases and J by 2 bases, with 9 bases between them. The DNA for the CDR3 is TGTGCCAGCAGCACCGGGTCAAACACTGAAGCTTTCTTT. It is translated as CASSTGSNTEAFF.

Only one count was recorded for this clone. The chain employs TRBV27 and TRBJ1-5; no firm D call. The length of the CDR3 is 15 residues. V lost 4 bases to trimming and J lost 7 bases, with 17 bases between them. Germline V gene lookup returns CDR1 MNHEY and CDR2 SMNVEV (reference sequence). CDR3 sequence (DNA): TGTGCCAGCAGTTGGAGGGCCCCTCGAGGGCAGCCCCAGCATTTT. This translates into CASSWRAPRGQPQHF.

The V gene is TRBV6-5, the J gene TRBJ1-1; D uncertain. Trimming pared 6 bases from V and 4 bases from J, leaving 15 bases between. Germline CDR1 is MNHEY and CDR2 is SVGAGI. The CDR3 extends over 14 amino acids. The CDR3 DNA reads TGTGCCAGCAGGTACGCGGGGTCCGGCACTGAAGCTTTCTTT. It is translated as CASRYAGSGTEAFF.

The V call is TRBV9, the J call TRBJ1-4; a weak D match, TRBD1 (5 bases). The CDR3 has 15 amino acids. Germline assignment: CDR1 SGDLS and CDR2 YYNGEE. Trimming shortened V by 0 bases and J by 8 bases, and 14 bases separated the two germline ends. The CDR3 DNA reads TGTGCCAGCAGCGTAGCCGGGGCCCCTGGAGAAAAACTGTTTTTT. Translated, it gives CASSVAGAPGEKLFF. Full variable domain (missing parts from reference TRBV9 and TRBJ1-4): DSGVTQTPKHLITATGQRVTLRCSPRSGDLSVYWYQQSLDQGLQFLIQYYNGEERAKGNILERFSAQQFPDLHSELNLSSLELGDSALYFCASSVAGAPGEKLFFGSGTQLSVL.

This chain uses TRBV29-1 with TRBJ2-5; 7 bases are shared with TRBD1. V trimming: 6 bases; J trimming: 5 bases; junction bases outside the gene matches: 6. The CDR3 spans 12 residues. The germline CDR1 and CDR2 sequences are SQVTM and ANQGSEA. This CDR3 reads CSVPTGIETQYF. The CDR3 nucleotides are TGCAGCGTGCCGACAGGGATCGAGACCCAGTACTTC.

The chain links TRBV11-2 to TRBJ2-1, with TRBD2 identical over 11 bases. The trim removed 4 bases at V and 6 bases at J, leaving 8 bases unmatched. The CDR3 length is 16 residues. Germline-derived CDR1 and CDR2 are SGHAT and FQNNGV. CDR3 DNA: TGTGCCAGCAGCTCCCTTCTAGCGGGGGGACGCAATGAGCAGTTCTTC. Protein product: CASSSLLAGGRNEQFF.

The chain employs TRBV7-9 and TRBJ2-1; the D is unclear. Trimming pared 6 bases from V and 15 bases from J, leaving 15 bases between. CDR1 is SEHNR and CDR2 is FQNEAQ in the germline V gene (reference sequence). This CDR3 region has 11 residues. CDR3 protein: CASRFDTLPFF. The DNA for the CDR3 is TGTGCCAGCAGGTTTGACACACTGCCGTTCTTC.

CDR3 nucleotide sequence: TGTGCCAGCAGTTTGTATAAAGGACTAGCGGGAGGTCTCTTGTTCTTC. It translates to CASSLYKGLAGGLLFF. The genes are TRBV27 and TRBJ2-1, with 14 bases identical to TRBD2. The germline gives CDR1 MNHEY, CDR2 SMNVEV (reference sequence). The CDR3 spans 16 residues. V gave up 3 bases and J gave up 15 bases; unmatched junction bases: 13.

The chain recombines TRBV27 with TRBJ2-7, with 8 bases lining up with TRBD2. The CDR3 is 15 residues long. The trim removed 4 bases at V and 3 bases at J, leaving 8 bases unmatched. From germline, CDR1 is MNHEY and CDR2 SMNVEV (reference sequence). CDR3 loop: CASSYESGGYYEQYF. In DNA, the CDR3 is TGTGCCAGCAGTTATGAGAGCGGGGGCTACTACGAGCAGTACTTC.

V is TRBV27 and J is TRBJ1-4, with no clear D. This CDR3 has 14 amino acids. In germline, CDR1 is MNHEY, CDR2 SMNVEV (reference sequence). V lost 5 bases and J lost 0, with 7 bases in between. The CDR3: CASSRGPTNEKLFF. CDR3 bases: TGTGCCAGCAGTCGGGGTCCAACTAATGAAAAACTGTTTTTT.

CDR3 amino acids: CASSLGAASNQPQHF. Here the CDR3 DNA reads TGTGCCAGCAGCTTAGGGGCGGCGTCCAATCAGCCCCAGCATTTT. The chain is built from TRBV13 and TRBJ1-5, with D unclear. This CDR3 has 15 residues. Germline loops: CDR1 PRHDT, CDR2 FYEKMQ (reference sequence). Trimming took off 0 bases at V and 3 bases at J, with 9 bases between the two ends.

The gene calls are TRBV7-3 and TRBJ2-5, with TRBD1 identical over 10 bases. The trim removed 6 bases at V and 4 bases at J, leaving 5 bases unmatched. This CDR3 comprises 14 residues. CDR1 and CDR2 from the germline V gene are SGHTA and FQGTGA. CDR3 nucleotides: TGTGCCAGCAGTCCGGACAGGGGGTCAGAGACCCAGTACTTC. Translated: CASSPDRGSETQYF.

This chain joins TRBV9 and TRBJ2-7; TRBD1 might be the D (5 bases). The germline V gene encodes CDR1 SGDLS and CDR2 YYNGEE. The CDR3 spans 15 residues. V gave up 3 bases and J gave up 0 bases, with 13 bases separating them. The CDR3 loop reads CASSATGADSYEQYF. The CDR3 nucleotides read TGTGCCAGCAGCGCCACAGGCGCAGACTCCTACGAGCAGTACTTC.

The chain employs TRBV7-8 and TRBJ2-3, with D maybe TRBD1 (6 bases). The CDR3 length is 14 residues. Germline V gives CDR1 SGHVS, CDR2 FQNEAQ. V was pared by 7 bases and J by 0 bases, with 11 bases between. CDR3 amino acids: CASNQGYSTDTQYF. The CDR3 coding sequence is TGTGCCAGCAACCAGGGGTATAGCACAGATACGCAGTATTTT.

The V and J genes are TRBV6-6 and TRBJ1-5; D unresolved. This CDR3 is built from 13 residues. V was shortened by 4 bases and J by 6 bases, with 10 bases between the two germline ends. Germline loops: CDR1 MNHNY, CDR2 SVGAGI (reference sequence). In DNA, the CDR3 is TGTGCCAGCAGTTCCCATTGGAGTCAGCCCCAGCATTTT. Translated: CASSSHWSQPQHF.

V is TRBV7-2 and J is TRBJ2-3; 8 bases are a match to TRBD2. The CDR3 loop spans 14 amino acids. Per germline, CDR1 SGHTA and CDR2 FQGNSA. Losses at the gene ends were 4 bases for V and 8 bases for J; bases not matched to a gene: 8. The CDR3 region is CASSSRGEGRTQYF. As DNA, the CDR3 is TGTGCCAGCAGCTCGCGGGGGGAGGGACGTACGCAGTATTTT.

The V and J genes are TRBV6-1 and TRBJ1-6; D remains ambiguous. Germline CDR1 reads MNHNS; CDR2 reads SASEGT. Between the trimmed V and J ends, which lost 1 base and 10 bases, there was a span of 14 bases. The CDR3 runs to 15 residues. CDR3 DNA sequence: TGTGCCAGCAGTGAAGAGGGAGGGATGAGCTCACCCCTCCACTTT. It codes for CASSEEGGMSSPLHF.

Here the CDR3 reads CASSPRTGTVAGELFF. Written as DNA, the CDR3 is TGTGCCAGCAGCCCAAGGACAGGGACTGTTGCCGGGGAGCTGTTTTTT. J is TRBJ2-2 and V is TRBV7-8; TRBD1 agrees at 8 bases. Losses at the gene ends were 5 bases for V and 6 bases for J; bases not matched to a gene: 11. CDR1 is SGHVS and CDR2 is FQNEAQ in the germline V gene. The CDR3 is 16 amino acids.

The chain joins TRBV5-1 to TRBJ2-2; 8 bases are a match to TRBD2. Per germline, CDR1 SGHRS and CDR2 YFSETQ. The junction had 10 bases not matched to a gene; V was cut back by 0 bases and J by 3 bases. The CDR3 contains 18 residues. For the CDR3, the DNA is TGCGCCAGCAGCTTGGCCGTGGTAGCGGGAAGGGACACCGGGGAGCTGTTTTTT. This encodes CASSLAVVAGRDTGELFF.

This rearrangement joins TRBV18 to TRBJ2-2; D perhaps matches TRBD1 (6 bases). The germline V gene has CDR1 KGHSH and CDR2 LQKENI. V lost 4 bases, J lost 1 base, and 7 bases lay in between. The CDR3 totals 14 residues. This chain's CDR3 is CASSLQGNTGELFF. The DNA of the CDR3 is TGTGCCAGCTCACTACAGGGGAACACCGGGGAGCTGTTTTTT. The full variable domain, its missing parts supplied by reference TRBV18 and TRBJ2-2, is NAGVMQNPRHLVRRRGQEARLRCSPMKGHSHVYWYRQLPEEGLKFMVYLQKENIIDESGMPKERFSAEFPKEGPSILRIQQVVRGDSAAYFCASSLQGNTGELFFGEGSRLTVL.

This rearrangement joins TRBV19 to TRBJ1-1; no firm D call. Trimming took 4 bases from V and 1 from J, leaving 10 bases between them. The CDR3 is 14 residues long. Germline CDR1 is LNHDA and CDR2 is SQIVND (reference sequence). The CDR3 DNA reads TGTGCCAGTAGTACTATACCGGGGAACACTGAAGCTTTCTTT. It yields the protein CASSTIPGNTEAFF.

The V call is TRBV10-3, the J call TRBJ2-2, with 7 bases lining up with TRBD2. The CDR3 consists of 16 residues. In germline, CDR1 is ENHRY, CDR2 SYGVKD. V lost 10 bases and J lost 6; bases outside the gene matches: 17. CDR3 loop: CATASGAGEVAGELFF. The CDR3 DNA reads TGTGCCACAGCCTCTGGTGCGGGAGAAGTGGCCGGGGAGCTGTTTTTT.

This chain connects TRBV11-2 to TRBJ2-7; TRBD2 aligns across 8 bases. The CDR3 loop spans 15 amino acids. With V trimmed by 7 bases and J by 4 bases, 12 bases remained unmatched. Germline V gene sequence: CDR1 SGHAT, CDR2 FQNNGV. CDR3 bases: TGTGCCAGCATCCTGATTACGGGGGGGTCTTACGAGCAGTACTTC. Its protein is CASILITGGSYEQYF.